This TCR beta chain was retrieved from a study of cytomegalovirus exposure and HLA in healthy donors. Study results and caveats: More clonal expansion characterized HLA-associated TCR beta chains than equally common others in a later analysis. Across donors, sequencing depth was assumed by presence/absence analyses to be roughly uniform. The authors listed approximately 150 TCR beta chains as cytomegalovirus-associated.

Germline assignment: CDR1 LNHDA and CDR2 SQIVND (reference sequence). This CDR3 region has 15 residues. The V and J ends lost 5 bases and 8 bases, in that order; junction bases with no gene match: 10. Amplification used 60 Vbeta primers and 13 Jbeta primers. This table comes from immunoSEQ multiplex PCR, and its TCRdb copy is limited to in-frame clones, with some not included. The table includes some 100,000 clones, 65% to 90% detected once. Of note for this clone: Its antigen is currently unknown.

The sequence was obtained from a woman aged 25 to 45 in good health and CMV-seronegative. The rearrangement joins TRBV19 to TRBJ2-1; TRBD2 aligns across 9 bases. The sequenced sample consisted of PBMCs. The CDR3 spells CASSSAGGRRDEQFF. CDR3 in DNA: TGTGCCAGTAGTTCGGCGGGAGGGCGCCGGGATGAGCAGTTCTTC.